Presented here are 2 T cell receptor beta chains from one specimen sequenced in a study of blood T cell repertoires in COVID-19. The table came from immunoSEQ multiplex PCR; TCRdb's copy has only in-frame clones and leaves some out. The sample lists a few hundred thousand clones, about 84% occurring once. The source material was peripheral blood. The receptor source for this set is an elderly man with acute or convalescent COVID-19.

This sequence joins TRBV5-1 and TRBJ1-1; 8 bases fit TRBD1. The germline gives CDR1 SGHRS, CDR2 YFSETQ. After removal of 0 bases from V and 6 bases from J, the junction contained 7 bases not matched to a gene. The CDR3 has 15 amino acids. CDR3 amino acids: CASSLAGQGAAEAFF. As DNA, the CDR3 is TGCGCCAGCAGCTTGGCCGGGCAGGGGGCGGCTGAAGCTTTCTTT.

Written as DNA, the CDR3 is TGTGCCAGCAGCTCGGCTAGCGGAGTCTACAATGAGCAGTTCTTC. It yields the protein CASSSASGVYNEQFF. The chain links TRBV27 to TRBJ2-1; 7 positions agree with TRBD2. CDR1 and CDR2 from the germline V gene are MNHEY and SMNVEV (reference sequence). V lost 6 bases to trimming and J lost 3 bases; unmatched junction nucleotides: 8. This CDR3 is built from 15 residues.